These 18 T cell receptor beta chains were all obtained from the same sample, sequenced in a study of T cell clonotyping in hematopoietic cell transplantation. The table came from immunoSEQ multiplex PCR; TCRdb's copy has only in-frame clones and leaves some out. This table holds 10,000 to 15,000 clones, 92% found once. Sequenced material: PBMCs, taken 100 days after allogeneic stem cell transplant. These receptors were obtained from a female patient aged 45-65 years who had an allogeneic stem cell transplant from an unrelated donor, so the T cells may come from the graft donor. Some clones in this sample may be carry-over from other donors' samples.

The V call is TRBV14, the J call TRBJ2-1; 10 bases agree with TRBD2. The CDR3 spans 16 residues. The trim removed 5 bases at V and 8 bases at J, leaving 12 bases unmatched. CDR1 is SGHDN, CDR2 FVKESK, per germline. CDR3 residues: CASSSAGGPPPHEQFF. CDR3 coding DNA: TGTGCCAGCAGCTCAGCGGGAGGGCCCCCTCCACATGAGCAGTTCTTC.

This clone is a singleton in its sample. The V call is TRBV28, the J call TRBJ1-2, with 9 positions matching TRBD1. CDR1 MDHEN and CDR2 SYDVKM come from the germline V gene. The CDR3 consists of 13 residues. After removal of 3 bases from V and 4 bases from J, the junction contained 0 bases not matched to a gene. The CDR3 region is CASSLGQGYGYTF. As DNA, the CDR3 is TGTGCCAGCAGTTTGGGACAGGGCTATGGCTACACCTTC.

V gene TRBV28 combines with J gene TRBJ1-2; 7 bases are a match to TRBD1. Per germline, CDR1 MDHEN and CDR2 SYDVKM. This CDR3 region has 13 residues. V trimming: 6 bases; J trimming: 4 bases; junction bases outside the gene matches: 5. The CDR3 is CASRRTGVYGYTF. The CDR3 DNA follows: TGTGCCAGCAGACGAACAGGGGTCTATGGCTACACCTTC.

This chain joins TRBV19 and TRBJ1-1; D remains ambiguous. Per the germline V gene, CDR1 is LNHDA and CDR2 is SQIVND (reference sequence). The ends were cut back, 3 bases at V and 1 base at J, with 9 bases in the middle. CDR3 length: 14 residues. The chain's CDR3 is CASSIFRENTEAFF. CDR3 DNA: TGTGCCAGTAGTATCTTCCGCGAGAACACTGAAGCTTTCTTT.

J is TRBJ2-7 and V is TRBV10-3; the match to TRBD1 covers 11 bases. V gave up 8 bases and J gave up 3 bases; unmatched junction bases: 6. Germline loops: CDR1 ENHRY, CDR2 SYGVKD. The CDR3 runs 14 residues. CDR3 DNA: TGTGCCATCTCGCCGGGACAGGGGGGCTACGAGCAGTACTTC. Translating gives CAISPGQGGYEQYF.

J is TRBJ2-7 and V is TRBV5-4, with D perhaps matching TRBD2 (6 bases). V was pared by 5 bases and J by 2 bases, with 17 bases between. This CDR3 contains 15 residues. Germline V gives CDR1 SGHNT, CDR2 YYREEE (reference sequence). The CDR3 reads CASREAGTDPYEQYF. The CDR3 coding sequence is TGTGCCAGCAGGGAGGCCGGGACTGATCCCTACGAGCAGTACTTC.

The rearrangement uses TRBV4-3 and TRBJ1-2; weak D call: TRBD1 (6 bases). Between the trimmed V and J ends, which lost 6 bases and 2 bases, there was a span of 19 bases. Germline CDR1 LGHNA, CDR2 YSLEER. CDR3 size: 16 residues. This CDR3 is CASSYSRGGANYGYTF. DNA for the CDR3: TGCGCCAGCAGTTATTCACGGGGGGGCGCGAACTATGGCTACACCTTC.

This clone has only one observation. The chain employs TRBV6-5 and TRBJ2-3; TRBD1 agrees at 7 bases. CDR1 MNHEY and CDR2 SVGAGI come from the germline V gene. CDR3 length equals 16 residues. Germline trimming cut 4 bases from V and 2 bases from J; bases unmatched to any gene: 9. As DNA, the CDR3 is TGTGCCAGCAGTTCAACACAGGGGATCCCCACAGATACGCAGTATTTT. Its protein is CASSSTQGIPTDTQYF.

This sequence joins TRBV30 and TRBJ2-2; no definite D call. The V gene's germline CDR1 is GTSNPN and CDR2 SVGIG (reference sequence). The V end lost 5 bases, the J end lost 0 bases, and 10 bases lay between the germline ends. CDR3 length: 14 amino acids. This chain's CDR3 is CAWGRRANTGELFF. CDR3 DNA sequence: TGTGCCTGGGGTAGACGCGCGAACACCGGGGAGCTGTTTTTT.

V gene TRBV29-1 combines with J gene TRBJ2-1, with a tentative D call TRBD2 (7 bases). The CDR3 extends over 14 amino acids. Germline V gene sequence: CDR1 SQVTM, CDR2 ANQGSEA. Trimming pared 0 bases from V and 7 bases from J, leaving 13 bases between. CDR3 loop: CSVEDAGARNEQFF. DNA for the CDR3: TGCAGCGTTGAAGATGCGGGGGCAAGGAATGAGCAGTTCTTC.

This chain joins TRBV4-1 and TRBJ2-1; TRBD2 agrees at 8 bases. Germline CDR1 is MGHRA and CDR2 is YSYEKL. The CDR3 length is 15 residues. Trimming removed 1 base from V and 4 bases from J; junction bases left unmatched: 3. The CDR3 is CASSQASGLYNEQFF. For the CDR3, the DNA is TGCGCCAGCAGCCAAGCTAGCGGGTTGTACAATGAGCAGTTCTTC.

CDR3 protein: CASSALAGAGNEQFF. In DNA form, the CDR3 reads TGTGCCAGCAGTGCCTTAGCGGGGGCGGGCAATGAGCAGTTCTTC. The gene calls are TRBV6-1 and TRBJ2-1; TRBD2 aligns across 9 bases. V lost 4 bases and J lost 6; bases outside the gene matches: 7. The V gene's germline CDR1 is MNHNS and CDR2 SASEGT. The CDR3 is made up of 15 amino acids.

The chain combines TRBV7-9 with TRBJ2-6; D is uncertain. The ends were cut back, 0 bases at V and 0 bases at J, with 12 bases in the middle. Germline CDR1 SEHNR, CDR2 FQNEAQ (reference sequence). The CDR3 extends over 18 amino acids. CDR3 sequence reads: CASSLASIPGSGANVLTF. CDR3 sequence (DNA): TGTGCCAGCAGCTTAGCGTCGATTCCTGGCTCTGGGGCCAACGTCCTGACTTTC.

The rearrangement joins TRBV11-3 to TRBJ1-1; D unresolved. Between the trimmed V and J ends, which lost 1 base and 1 base, there was a span of 13 bases. The CDR3 is made up of 16 amino acids. The germline V gene encodes CDR1 SGHNT and CDR2 YENEEA. Here the CDR3 reads CASSLGAVGGNTEAFF. CDR3 coding DNA: TGTGCCAGCAGCTTAGGTGCCGTGGGAGGGAACACTGAAGCTTTCTTT.

The chain carries TRBV6-6 and TRBJ1-5, with no clear D. The CDR3 has 15 residues. Trimming stripped 8 bases from V and 0 bases from J, with 14 bases between. Germline V gene sequence: CDR1 MNHNY, CDR2 SVGAGI (reference sequence). CDR3 region: CASSNLGNSNQPQHF. DNA for the CDR3: TGTGCCAGCTCAAACCTCGGAAATAGCAATCAGCCCCAGCATTTT.

The rearrangement joins TRBV19 to TRBJ1-2; TRBD1 agrees at 8 bases. Trimming took 8 bases from V and 14 from J; bases not matched to a gene: 13. The CDR3 contains 12 residues. Per the germline V gene, CDR1 is LNHDA and CDR2 is SQIVND (reference sequence). Here the CDR3 DNA reads TGTGCCAGTGGACAGGGACCTATGGAGGGTACCTTC. It encodes CASGQGPMEGTF.

The table lists this clone with a few counts. The rearrangement joins TRBV30 to TRBJ1-2; D ambiguous. Germline CDR1 GTSNPN, CDR2 SVGIG (reference sequence). Trimming took 0 bases from V and 3 from J, leaving 8 bases between them. This CDR3 spans 13 amino acids. CDR3 loop: CAWSVEADYGYTF. The CDR3 DNA sequence: TGTGCCTGGAGTGTTGAGGCAGACTATGGCTACACCTTC.

This chain joins TRBV7-2 and TRBJ1-5, with D unclear. V lost 3 bases and J lost 0, with 6 bases in between. In germline, CDR1 is SGHTA, CDR2 FQGNSA. CDR3 length: 14 amino acids. CDR3 protein: CASSLGYSNQPQHF. The CDR3 nucleotides are TGTGCCAGCAGCTTGGGTTATAGCAATCAGCCCCAGCATTTT.